Detailed here is one T cell receptor beta chain. The length of the CDR3 is 15 residues. Germline CDR1 is SQVTM and CDR2 is ANQGSEA. Losses at the gene ends were 6 bases for V and 4 bases for J; bases not matched to a gene: 11. This entry belongs to a study of T cell changes during pregnancy in multiple sclerosis. The assay was immunoSEQ multiplex PCR, and TCRdb's table has in-frame clones only and misses some. The table has about 40,000 clones, roughly 93% seen once; the top ten hold about 0.8%. This chain joins TRBV29-1 and TRBJ2-5; 10 positions agree with TRBD2. Material: CD4+ T cells from peripheral blood mononuclear cells, obtained before pregnancy. The receptor comes from a female donor with multiple sclerosis, enrolled in a pregnancy study. The CDR3 nucleotides read TGCAGCGTCGCGGGGACTAGCGCTAGCGCAGAGACCCAGTACTTC. Encoded protein: CSVAGTSASAETQYF.